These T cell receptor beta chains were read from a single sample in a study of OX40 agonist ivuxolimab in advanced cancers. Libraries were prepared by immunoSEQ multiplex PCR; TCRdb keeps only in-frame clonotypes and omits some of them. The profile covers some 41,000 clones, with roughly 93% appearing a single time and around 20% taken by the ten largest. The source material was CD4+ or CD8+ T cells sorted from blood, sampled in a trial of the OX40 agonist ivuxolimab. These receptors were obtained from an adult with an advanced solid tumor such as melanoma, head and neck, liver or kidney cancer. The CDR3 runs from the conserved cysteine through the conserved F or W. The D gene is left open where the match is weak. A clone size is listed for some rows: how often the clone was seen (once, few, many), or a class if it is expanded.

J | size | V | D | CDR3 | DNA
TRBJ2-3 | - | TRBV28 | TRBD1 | CASSLTGGTDTQYF | TGTGCCAGCAGTTTAACAGGGGGCACAGATACGCAGTATTTT
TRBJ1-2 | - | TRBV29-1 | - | CSVETARDGYTF | TGCAGCGTTGAAACGGCACGGGATGGCTACACCTTC
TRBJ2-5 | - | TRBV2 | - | CASHSDRDGDQETQYF | TGTGCCAGCCATAGTGATCGGGACGGCGACCAAGAGACCCAGTACTTC
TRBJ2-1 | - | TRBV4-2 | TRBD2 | CASSQDGGAYGEQFF | TGTGCCAGCAGCCAAGACGGGGGGGCCTACGGCGAGCAGTTCTTC
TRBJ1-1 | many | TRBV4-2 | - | CASSQNSGEAFF | TGTGCCAGCAGCCAAAATTCCGGCGAAGCTTTCTTT
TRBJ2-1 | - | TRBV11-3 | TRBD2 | CASSLVAGDGEQFF | TGTGCCAGCAGCTTAGTTGCGGGGGACGGTGAGCAGTTCTTC
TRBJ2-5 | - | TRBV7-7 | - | CASSLGGGQETQYF | TGTGCCAGCAGCTTAGGTGGCGGGCAAGAGACCCAGTACTTC
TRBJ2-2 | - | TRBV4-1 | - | CASSQNAQGYTGELFF | TGCGCCAGCAGCCAAAATGCACAGGGCTACACCGGGGAGCTGTTTTTT
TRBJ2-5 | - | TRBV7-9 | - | CASSLDSHTLYQETQYF | TGTGCCAGCAGCTTAGATTCACACACCCTATACCAAGAGACCCAGTACTTC
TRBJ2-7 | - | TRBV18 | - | CASSPFYEQYF | TGTGCCAGCTCACCCTTTTACGAGCAGTACTTC
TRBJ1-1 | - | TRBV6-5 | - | CASSYYLRVGATEAFF | TGTGCCAGCAGTTACTACTTGAGGGTTGGAGCCACTGAAGCTTTCTTT
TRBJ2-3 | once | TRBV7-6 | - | CASSSPSQTTDTQYF | TGTGCCAGCAGCTCCCCGAGTCAGACCACAGATACGCAGTATTTT
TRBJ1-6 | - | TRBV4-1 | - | CASSQEGQGISPLHF | TGCGCCAGCAGCCAAGAGGGCCAGGGGATCTCACCCCTCCACTTT
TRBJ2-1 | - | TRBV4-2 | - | CASSQDLGGLDGDGQFF | TGTGCCAGCAGCCAAGATTTAGGGGGTCTAGATGGGGACGGGCAGTTCTTC
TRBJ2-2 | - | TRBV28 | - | CASSSLMRELFF | TGTGCCAGCAGTTCGTTAATGAGGGAGCTGTTTTTT
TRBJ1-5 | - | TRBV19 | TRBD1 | CASKRGQGGQPQHF | TGTGCCAGTAAGCGGGGACAGGGGGGTCAGCCCCAGCATTTT
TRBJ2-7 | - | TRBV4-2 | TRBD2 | CASSQESSGGSSYEQYF | TGTGCCAGCAGCCAGGAATCTAGCGGGGGGTCCTCCTACGAGCAGTACTTC
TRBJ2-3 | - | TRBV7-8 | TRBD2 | CASNLLAGGTDTQYF | TGTGCCAGCAACCTTCTAGCGGGGGGCACAGATACGCAGTATTTT
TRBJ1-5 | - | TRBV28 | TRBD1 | CASRIEGARNQPQHF | TGTGCCAGCAGAATAGAGGGGGCCCGCAATCAGCCCCAGCATTTT
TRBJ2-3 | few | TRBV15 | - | CATSKGFTDTQYF | TGTGCCACCAGCAAGGGGTTTACAGATACGCAGTATTTT
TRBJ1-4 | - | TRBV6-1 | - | CASIEPGLPNEKLFF | TGTGCCAGCATCGAACCGGGACTCCCGAATGAAAAACTGTTTTTT
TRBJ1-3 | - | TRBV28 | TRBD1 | CASSLSKQGPGRDTIYF | TGTGCCAGCAGTTTATCAAAACAGGGGCCCGGTAGGGACACCATATATTTT
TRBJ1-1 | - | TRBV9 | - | CASSVGGGGWGEAFF | TGTGCCAGCAGCGTAGGTGGGGGCGGATGGGGTGAAGCTTTCTTT
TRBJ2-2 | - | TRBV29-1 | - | CSVESGEDTGELFF | TGCAGCGTTGAATCTGGGGAGGACACCGGGGAGCTGTTTTTT
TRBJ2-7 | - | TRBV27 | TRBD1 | CASSPRGQGHYEQYF | TGTGCCAGCAGTCCACGGGGACAGGGCCACTACGAGCAGTACTTC
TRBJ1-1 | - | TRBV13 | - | CASSWGLSATEAFF | TGTGCCAGCAGCTGGGGACTGTCAGCCACTGAAGCTTTCTTT
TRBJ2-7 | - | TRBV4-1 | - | CASSQDRNGGQYF | TGCGCCAGCAGCCAAGATCGGAACGGAGGGCAGTACTTC
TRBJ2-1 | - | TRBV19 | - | CASSISLATYNEQFF | TGTGCCAGTAGTATATCTCTAGCGACCTACAATGAGCAGTTCTTC
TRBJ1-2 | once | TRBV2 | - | CASPRTDDTYGYTF | TGTGCCAGCCCGAGGACAGACGATACCTATGGCTACACCTTC
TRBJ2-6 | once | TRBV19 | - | CASSPGAGANVLTF | TGTGCCAGTAGTCCAGGCGCTGGGGCCAACGTCCTGACTTTC
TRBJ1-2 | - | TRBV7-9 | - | CASSLDAYGYTF | TGTGCCAGCAGCTTAGACGCCTATGGCTACACCTTC
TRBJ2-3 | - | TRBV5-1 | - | CASSRTTTDTQYF | TGCGCCAGCAGCCGAACTACCACCGATACGCAGTATTTT
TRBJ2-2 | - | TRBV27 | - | CASSLSGWGHAGTGELFF | TGTGCCAGCAGTTTATCCGGATGGGGACACGCGGGGACCGGGGAGCTGTTTTTT
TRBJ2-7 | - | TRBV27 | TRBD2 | CASSLGSSGRDEQYF | TGTGCCAGCAGTTTGGGTAGTAGCGGGAGAGACGAGCAGTACTTC
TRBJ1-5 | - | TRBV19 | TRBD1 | CASSPPDREHSNQPQHF | TGTGCCAGTAGTCCGCCCGACAGGGAGCATAGCAATCAGCCCCAGCATTTT
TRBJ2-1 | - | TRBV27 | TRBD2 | CASSLSGGSQYNEQFF | TGTGCCAGCAGTTTATCTGGCGGGAGTCAATACAATGAGCAGTTCTTC
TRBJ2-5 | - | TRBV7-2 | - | CASSSIHMGVQETQYF | TGTGCCAGCAGTTCCATACATATGGGGGTCCAAGAGACCCAGTACTTC
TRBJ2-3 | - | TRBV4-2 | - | CASSQEGSSSTDTQYF | TGTGCCAGCAGCCAAGAGGGGTCCTCTAGCACAGATACGCAGTATTTT
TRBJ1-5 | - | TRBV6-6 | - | CASSTLGDQPQHF | TGTGCCAGCAGTACCCTGGGGGATCAGCCCCAGCATTTT
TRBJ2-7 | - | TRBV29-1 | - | CSVALGVYTTYEQYF | TGCAGCGTTGCCCTGGGCGTCTATACTACCTACGAGCAGTACTTC
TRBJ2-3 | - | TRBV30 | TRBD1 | CAWSGWTGTSTDTQYF | TGTGCCTGGAGTGGATGGACAGGGACGAGCACAGATACGCAGTATTTT
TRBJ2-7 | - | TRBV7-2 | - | CASSLYLGNEQYF | TGTGCCAGCAGCTTGTACCTAGGGAACGAGCAGTACTTC
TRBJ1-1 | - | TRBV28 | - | CASSWDTEAFF | TGTGCCAGCAGTTGGGACACTGAAGCTTTCTTT
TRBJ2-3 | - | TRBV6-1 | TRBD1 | CASSEGTGVDTQYF | TGTGCCAGCAGTGAAGGAACAGGGGTAGATACGCAGTATTTT
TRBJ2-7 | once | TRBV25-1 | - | CASSAELRDYEQYF | TGTGCCAGCAGTGCCGAACTCCGGGACTACGAGCAGTACTTC
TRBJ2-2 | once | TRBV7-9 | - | CASSFERGRGDTGELFF | TGTGCCAGCAGCTTTGAGAGAGGCAGGGGGGACACCGGGGAGCTGTTTTTT
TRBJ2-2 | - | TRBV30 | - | CAWKETGELFF | TGTGCCTGGAAGGAGACCGGGGAGCTGTTTTTT
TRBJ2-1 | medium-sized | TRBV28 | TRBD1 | CASNLGTGIYNEQFF | TGTGCCAGCAACCTCGGGACAGGGATCTACAATGAGCAGTTCTTC
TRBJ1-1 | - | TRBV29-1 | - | CSVELNTEAFF | TGCAGCGTTGAGCTGAACACTGAAGCTTTCTTT
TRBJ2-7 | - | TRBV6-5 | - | CASSYGQLYEQYF | TGTGCCAGCAGCTACGGACAGCTTTACGAGCAGTACTTC
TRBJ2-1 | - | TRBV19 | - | CASSRGLLSSGEQFF | TGTGCCAGTAGCCGAGGACTTCTCTCTTCAGGTGAGCAGTTCTTC
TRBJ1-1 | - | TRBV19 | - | CASSWDGGNTEAFF | TGTGCCAGTAGCTGGGACGGGGGGAACACTGAAGCTTTCTTT
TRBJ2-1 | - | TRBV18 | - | CASSPATSYYNEQFF | TGTGCCAGCTCCCCAGCGACGTCTTACTACAATGAGCAGTTCTTC
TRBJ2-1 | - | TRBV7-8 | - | CASSPGRGWRWNNEQFF | TGTGCCAGCAGCCCGGGCCGCGGCTGGCGGTGGAACAATGAGCAGTTCTTC
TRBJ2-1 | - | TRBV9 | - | CASSVTYNEQFF | TGTGCCAGCAGCGTTACATACAATGAGCAGTTCTTC
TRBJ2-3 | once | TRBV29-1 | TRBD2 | CSAGTSGGYTDTQYF | TGCAGCGCTGGGACTAGCGGGGGATACACAGATACGCAGTATTTT
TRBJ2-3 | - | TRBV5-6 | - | CASSSTVGPDTQYF | TGTGCCAGCAGCTCGACAGTAGGGCCCGATACGCAGTATTTT